A single T cell receptor beta chain is shown here with its context. A far larger clone is off by one base, so a read error is likely. Generated by immunoSEQ multiplex PCR, the TCRdb table keeps only in-frame clones and is missing some. Counted here are some 200,000 clones, approximately 68% occurring once; the ten biggest clones make up 10% to 15%. These data belong to a study of cytotoxic CD8 clonotypes in ibrutinib-treated CLL. The germline CDR1 and CDR2 sequences are SGDLS and YYNGEE. This CDR3 region has 13 residues. V shed 7 bases and J shed 3 bases, with 14 bases lying between them. This clonotype was obtained from a human donor with chronic lymphocytic leukemia. This specimen was PBMCs, taken after 24 months of ibrutinib treatment. This sequence joins TRBV9 and TRBJ2-7, with D perhaps assigned TRBD1 or TRBD2 (5 bases each). The CDR3 coding sequence is TGTGCCAGCTCCGGGGCAGCAGACTACGAGCAGTACTTC. Its translation: CASSGAADYEQYF.